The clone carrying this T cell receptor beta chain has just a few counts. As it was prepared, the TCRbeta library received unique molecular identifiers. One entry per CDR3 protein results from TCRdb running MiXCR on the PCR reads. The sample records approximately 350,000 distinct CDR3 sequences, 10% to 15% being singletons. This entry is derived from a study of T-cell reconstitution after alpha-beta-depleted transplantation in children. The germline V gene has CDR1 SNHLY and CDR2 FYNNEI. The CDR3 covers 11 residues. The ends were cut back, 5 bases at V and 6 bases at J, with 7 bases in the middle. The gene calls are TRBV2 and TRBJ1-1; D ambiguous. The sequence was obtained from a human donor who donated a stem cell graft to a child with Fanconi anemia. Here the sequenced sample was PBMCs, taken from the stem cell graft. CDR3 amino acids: CASSQVAEAFF. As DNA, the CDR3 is TGTGCCAGCAGTCAAGTTGCTGAAGCTTTCTTT.